Below are 17 T cell receptor beta chains sequenced from a single sample in a study of T cells after yellow fever vaccination. TCRdb reprocessed the 5' RACE reads with MiXCR, giving one entry per CDR3 protein. The repertoire holds roughly 330,000 distinct CDR3 sequences, with 6.8% as singletons. The input for sequencing was PBMCs, taken roughly seven weeks after the first yellow fever vaccination. These receptors were taken from a man younger than 30 who received the YFV17D yellow fever vaccine.

This clonotype turned up a few times. The chain employs TRBV7-2 and TRBJ1-5; a possible D gene is TRBD1 (5 bases). Deletions cut 5 bases from V and 6 bases from J, with 14 bases between. The CDR3 length is 14 residues. Germline V gene data show CDR1 as SGHTA and CDR2 as FQGNSA. CDR3 sequence (DNA): TGTGCCAGCAGCCAGGGTCTTACTGGTCAGCCCCAGCATTTT. Amino acid sequence: CASSQGLTGQPQHF. Complete variable domain (other parts from reference TRBV7-2 and TRBJ1-5): GAGVSQSPSNKVTEKGKDVELRCDPISGHTALYWYRQSLGQGLEFLIYFQGNSAPDKSGLPSDRFSAERTGGSVSTLTIQRTQQEDSAVYLCASSQGLTGQPQHFGDGTRLSIL.

This clonotype was counted a few times. The rearrangement joins TRBV11-3 to TRBJ2-5, with 8 positions matching TRBD2. The CDR3 is 15 amino acids. From germline, CDR1 is SGHNT and CDR2 YENEEA. V was pared by 1 base and J by 1 base, with 2 bases of the junction left unmatched. CDR3 loop: CASSLGAGVQETQYF. The CDR3 DNA follows: TGTGCCAGCAGCTTAGGAGCGGGGGTCCAAGAGACCCAGTACTTC.

The rearrangement links TRBV12-3 or TRBV12-4 to TRBJ2-3, with 9 bases aligning to TRBD1. Trimming took 6 bases from V and 10 from J; bases not matched to a gene: 8. This CDR3 comprises 13 residues. The DNA of the CDR3 is TGTGCCAGCAGCATTGACAGGGGGGACTCGCAGTATTTT. It codes for CASSIDRGDSQYF.

In its sample, this clonotype was seen a few times. This chain links TRBV7-9 with TRBJ2-1; 8 bases match TRBD2. V was pared by 4 bases and J by 7 bases, with 15 bases of the junction left unmatched. Germline V gene sequence: CDR1 SEHNR, CDR2 FQNEAQ (reference sequence). The CDR3 contains 17 residues. The chain's CDR3 is CASSSSGRGVPRNEQFF. The CDR3 coding sequence is TGTGCCAGCAGCTCCTCAGGGCGGGGGGTTCCTCGGAATGAGCAGTTCTTC.

This clonotype appeared many times. The gene calls are TRBV15 and TRBJ2-5; D gene ambiguous. Germline values: CDR1 LNHNV, CDR2 YYDKDF (reference sequence). This CDR3 has 14 amino acids. V lost 5 bases, J lost 1 base, and 11 bases lay in between. CDR3 sequence: CATSGPTPQETQYF. CDR3 nucleotide sequence: TGTGCCACCAGCGGACCTACACCCCAAGAGACCCAGTACTTC.

This clonotype has only a few counts. This chain links TRBV4-3 with TRBJ2-3, with D possibly called TRBD1 or TRBD2 (5 bases each). The germline V gene encodes CDR1 LGHNA and CDR2 YSLEER. V lost 0 bases and J lost 0, with 16 bases in between. The CDR3 consists of 18 residues. In nucleotides, the CDR3 is TGCGCCAGCAGCCAAGATAGAGTTGGGGGTTGGAGCACAGATACGCAGTATTTT. Its translation is CASSQDRVGGWSTDTQYF.

The chain has TRBV27 and TRBJ2-7; TRBD2 is a possible D gene (6 bases). V was shortened by 5 bases and J by 8 bases, with 16 bases between the two germline ends. The CDR3 is 13 amino acids. Germline-derived CDR1 and CDR2 are MNHEY and SMNVEV (reference sequence). The CDR3 is CASSAGINRQQYF. The CDR3 DNA follows: TGTGCCAGCAGTGCGGGGATTAATCGCCAGCAGTACTTC.

There are many counts of this clonotype. The V call is TRBV10-3, the J call TRBJ2-7; 7 bases match TRBD1. This CDR3 has 13 amino acids. CDR1 is ENHRY and CDR2 is SYGVKD in the germline V gene. With 4 bases clipped from V and 3 bases from J, the junction kept 3 bases outside the gene matches. This CDR3 is CAISGDRVYEQYF. CDR3 DNA: TGTGCCATCAGTGGGGACAGAGTCTACGAGCAGTACTTC.

This clonotype was seen a few times. The chain recombines TRBV12-3 or TRBV12-4 with TRBJ1-2; D remains ambiguous. V gave up 7 bases and J gave up 4 bases, with 10 bases separating them. CDR3 length equals 12 residues. CDR3 region: CASTFGLYGYTF. The CDR3 bases are TGTGCCAGCACCTTCGGGCTCTATGGCTACACCTTC.

In its sample, this clonotype was seen a few times. CDR3 coding DNA: TGTGCCAGCATCGGAGGGGCGGGGGGGATAGATACGCAGTATTTT. Translated: CASIGGAGGIDTQYF. This chain uses TRBV27 with TRBJ2-3; the match to TRBD2 covers 9 bases. Germline CDR1 MNHEY, CDR2 SMNVEV (reference sequence). With 7 bases clipped from V and 5 bases from J, the junction kept 10 bases outside the gene matches. The CDR3 has 15 residues.

This clonotype was counted ten times or more. The J gene is TRBJ2-5, the V gene TRBV20-1; the match to TRBD2 covers 7 bases. V shed 3 bases and J 7 bases; nucleotides not matched to a gene: 8. Germline CDR1 is DFQATT and CDR2 is SNEGSKA (reference sequence). CDR3 size: 13 residues. This CDR3 reads CSARASGVVTQYF. Written as DNA, the CDR3 is TGCAGTGCTAGGGCCAGCGGGGTGGTGACCCAGTACTTC.

This clonotype was seen only a few times. The chain carries TRBV4-1 and TRBJ2-7, with a weak D call TRBD1 (6 bases). Germline CDR1 and CDR2: MGHRA and YSYEKL. This CDR3 spans 14 amino acids. V was trimmed by 2 bases and J by 0 bases, leaving 8 bases between them. The CDR3 region has the DNA TGCGCCAGCAGCCAAACAGGGATCTCCTACGAGCAGTACTTC. Protein product: CASSQTGISYEQYF.

In its sample, this clonotype was seen a few times. The chain recombines TRBV5-1 with TRBJ2-1; D remains unclear. There are 16 residues in the CDR3. The germline CDR1 and CDR2 sequences are SGHRS and YFSETQ. V dropped 0 bases and J dropped 1 base, with 11 bases sitting between them. The CDR3 DNA is TGCGCCAGCAGCTTGGGTGGCAGATCATCCTACAATGAGCAGTTCTTC. Translating it yields CASSLGGRSSYNEQFF.

The table lists this clonotype with a few counts. V is TRBV6-5 and J is TRBJ2-3; D perhaps matches TRBD2 (7 bases). The CDR3 is 16 residues long. Trimming took off 2 bases at V and 5 bases at J, with 17 bases between the two ends. Germline CDR1 reads MNHEY; CDR2 reads SVGAGI. The CDR3 DNA reads as TGTGCCAGCAGTTACGAGGGGGGGGGCCGAGGAGATACGCAGTATTTT. Amino acid sequence: CASSYEGGGRGDTQYF.

This clonotype was counted at least ten times. The chain has TRBV6-5 and TRBJ2-4, with D possibly matching TRBD1 (6 bases). The CDR3 consists of 15 residues. CDR1 and CDR2 (germline): MNHEY, SVGAGI. Trimming cost V 5 bases and J 0 bases, with 11 bases left between them. The CDR3 bases are TGTGCCAGCAGTACCGACAGGTTAGCCAAAAACATTCAGTACTTC. Translated: CASSTDRLAKNIQYF.

This clonotype was counted only a few times. This chain connects TRBV5-1 to TRBJ1-2; TRBD1 matches at 8 bases. Unmatched junction bases numbered 4, after V lost 4 bases and J lost 5 bases. There are 13 residues in the CDR3. Germline CDR1 SGHRS, CDR2 YFSETQ. The CDR3 loop is CASSEQGGYGYTF. The CDR3 DNA sequence: TGCGCCAGCAGCGAACAGGGGGGTTATGGCTACACCTTC.

This clonotype showed up many times. The chain is built from TRBV7-9 and TRBJ2-3; 10 positions match TRBD2. J was trimmed by 4 bases and V by 2 bases; bases with no gene match: 3. There are 15 residues in the CDR3. The germline V gene encodes CDR1 SEHNR and CDR2 FQNEAQ (reference sequence). CDR3 in DNA: TGTGCCAGCAGCTTAACTAGCGGGGCGCCAGATACGCAGTATTTT. Protein sequence: CASSLTSGAPDTQYF.